This T cell receptor (beta chain) was documented in a study of control samples from healthy donors and cancer patients. Assay: immunoSEQ multiplex PCR; the TCRdb copy retains only in-frame clones and omits some. Of approximately 150,000 clones detected, about 90% appear once; the ten largest clones hold approximately 3%. There are 20 residues in the CDR3. CDR1 is KGHDR, CDR2 SFDVKD, per germline. V was clipped by 9 bases and J by 1 base, with 30 bases between them. Sequencing input: blood. The chain combines TRBV24-1 with TRBJ1-5, with D possibly matching TRBD1 (5 bases). The receptor's source is a man younger than 40 in good health. In nucleotides, the CDR3 is TGTGCCACCCAATTGCGGGAAGAGGGGCCATTATATATCAGCAATCAGCCCCAGCATTTT. Its translation: CATQLREEGPLYISNQPQHF.